Each of the 15 T cell receptor beta chains below was sequenced from the same sample in a study of blood T cell repertoires in COVID-19. Generated by immunoSEQ multiplex PCR, the TCRdb table keeps only in-frame clones and is missing some. The profile shows approximately 210,000 clones, approximately 80% of them singletons. Sequences were obtained from PBMCs or T cells enriched from blood (not recorded which). These receptors were obtained from a young man with acute COVID-19.

The genes are TRBV3-1 (or the pseudogene TRBV3-2) and TRBJ1-2, with unresolved D. Trimming removed 4 bases at V and 6 bases at J, with 9 bases between. The CDR3 is 12 amino acids. The germline V gene has CDR1 LGHDT and CDR2 YNNKEL (reference sequence). The CDR3 sequence is CASSPGKDGYTF. The CDR3 bases are TGTGCCAGCAGCCCGGGTAAGGATGGCTACACCTTC.

This chain connects TRBV7-6 to TRBJ2-5; the match to TRBD2 covers 10 bases. Trimming took 6 bases from V and 4 from J; bases not matched to a gene: 14. This CDR3 is 17 amino acids long. Germline CDR1 SGHVS, CDR2 FNYEAQ. The CDR3 DNA reads as TGTGCCAGCAGATTCGTACCCCAGCCTAGCGGGGGAGAGACCCAGTACTTC. This codes for CASRFVPQPSGGETQYF.

V and J are TRBV24-1 and TRBJ1-1; D is unclear. CDR1 is KGHDR and CDR2 is SFDVKD in the germline V gene. This CDR3 contains 13 residues. V lost 9 bases, J lost 1 base, and 11 bases lay in between. The DNA of the CDR3 is TGTGCCACCTTTGAGAACCAGAACACTGAAGCTTTCTTT. It specifies CATFENQNTEAFF.

The V gene is TRBV7-2, the J gene TRBJ2-3; unclear D gene. Germline V gene sequence: CDR1 SGHTA, CDR2 FQGNSA. The CDR3 loop spans 13 amino acids. Deletions cut 1 base from V and 2 bases from J, with 4 bases between. CDR3 amino acids: CASSLDNTDTQYF. DNA for the CDR3: TGTGCCAGCAGCTTAGATAACACAGATACGCAGTATTTT.

The V call is TRBV18, the J call TRBJ2-7; no definite D call. The V gene's germline CDR1 is KGHSH and CDR2 LQKENI. Trimming cost V 3 bases and J 6 bases, with 12 bases left between them. This CDR3 has 13 amino acids. The CDR3 nucleotides are TGTGCCAGCTCACCTGGTGGTTTTAGCGAGCAGTACTTC. This gives the protein CASSPGGFSEQYF.

In its sample, this clone was seen a few times. V is TRBV28 and J is TRBJ2-7; tentatively, D is TRBD2 (7 bases). CDR1 is MDHEN and CDR2 is SYDVKM in the germline V gene. The CDR3 is made up of 14 amino acids. Trimming shortened V by 6 bases and J by 5 bases, and 17 bases separated the two germline ends. CDR3 in amino acids: CASRLGGAINEQYF. CDR3 coding DNA: TGTGCCAGCAGGTTAGGGGGGGCGATCAACGAGCAGTACTTC.

The chain employs TRBV5-4 and TRBJ2-1, with 12 bases aligning to TRBD2. Germline values: CDR1 SGHNT, CDR2 YYREEE (reference sequence). After removal of 3 bases from V and 7 bases from J, the junction contained 5 bases not matched to a gene. There are 15 residues in the CDR3. CDR3 protein: CASSSSSGGANEQFF. In DNA form, the CDR3 reads TGTGCCAGCAGCTCCTCTAGCGGGGGGGCGAATGAGCAGTTCTTC.

The J gene is TRBJ1-1, the V gene TRBV11-2; D remains ambiguous. Trimming pared 1 base from V and 1 base from J, leaving 16 bases between. The CDR3 extends over 17 amino acids. Germline CDR1 SGHAT, CDR2 FQNNGV. This CDR3 reads CASSLVAGMGGNTEAFF. CDR3 bases: TGTGCCAGCAGCTTAGTGGCTGGGATGGGAGGGAACACTGAAGCTTTCTTT.

This chain connects TRBV7-9 to TRBJ2-2, with a possible D match to TRBD2 (5 bases). This CDR3 has 15 residues. V lost 3 bases and J 7 bases, leaving 15 bases between the germline ends. Germline CDR1 SEHNR, CDR2 FQNEAQ (reference sequence). CDR3 sequence: CASSLGLVRDGELFF. The CDR3 DNA follows: TGTGCCAGCAGCTTGGGTCTAGTACGGGACGGGGAGCTGTTTTTT.

J is TRBJ2-1 and V is TRBV24-1, with D possibly being TRBD1 (6 bases). V was clipped by 3 bases and J by 1 base, with 12 bases between them. Germline V CDR1 and CDR2: KGHDR, SFDVKD. CDR3 length: 16 amino acids. The CDR3 bases are TGTGCCACCAGTGATCCAGGGGCGAGATCCTACAATGAGCAGTTCTTC. The encoded protein is CATSDPGARSYNEQFF.

The chain carries TRBV5-1 and TRBJ2-5; tentative D call: TRBD2 (5 bases). CDR1 and CDR2 (germline): SGHRS, YFSETQ. The CDR3 spans 14 residues. V was clipped by 1 base and J by 9 bases, with 16 bases between them. In nucleotides, the CDR3 is TGCGCCAGCAGCTTGACTCAGGAGAAAGCGGCCCAGTACTTC. This codes for CASSLTQEKAAQYF.

This chain uses TRBV3-1 (or the pseudogene TRBV3-2) with TRBJ1-1; the D is unclear. V was trimmed by 2 bases and J by 4 bases, leaving 14 bases between them. Germline CDR1 LGHDT, CDR2 YNNKEL (reference sequence). This CDR3 is 15 amino acids long. The CDR3 loop is CASSQFPGLLTEAFF. CDR3 in DNA: TGTGCCAGCAGCCAATTCCCAGGTCTCCTCACTGAAGCTTTCTTT.

The rearrangement joins TRBV9 to TRBJ2-5; maybe TRBD1 (5 bases). Trimming pared 0 bases from V and 3 bases from J, leaving 9 bases between. CDR1 and CDR2 (germline): SGDLS, YYNGEE. The CDR3 covers 14 residues. The CDR3 is CASSVGQTKETQYF. Written as DNA, the CDR3 is TGTGCCAGCAGCGTAGGACAGACCAAAGAGACCCAGTACTTC.

The chain joins TRBV28 to TRBJ1-1, with D hard to call. The CDR3 consists of 15 residues. The germline V gene has CDR1 MDHEN and CDR2 SYDVKM. Trimming took 5 bases from V and 7 from J, leaving 20 bases between them. As DNA, the CDR3 is TGTGCCAGCAGTCCATCTCCGGGAACCCCGTTTGAAGCTTTCTTT. It is translated as CASSPSPGTPFEAFF.

This clone was counted a single time. CDR3 loop: CASSGDRNQPQHF. The CDR3 nucleotides are TGTGCCAGCAGCGGGGACAGGAATCAGCCCCAGCATTTT. The rearrangement joins TRBV5-5 to TRBJ1-5, with 8 bases identical to TRBD1. V shed 4 bases, J shed 4 bases, and the junction held 1 base outside the gene matches. The germline gives CDR1 SGHKS, CDR2 YYEKEE (reference sequence). This CDR3 is built from 13 residues.